This is a list of T cell receptor beta chains from one sample in a study of shared clonotypes between healthy human individuals. TCRdb keeps only in-frame clones here, not all; method: immunoSEQ multiplex PCR. The sample holds 2,500,000 or so clones; approximately 90% are singletons and the top ten take around 0.35%. Sequenced: naive CD4+ T cells from PBMCs. The receptor source for this set is a man in his late teens or twenties in good health. Some clones in this sample may be carry-over from other donors' samples. Both conserved end residues are part of each CDR3. The D gene is left open where the match is weak. Where a row states a size, it is once, few, many or the class of an expanded clone; other rows omit it.

TRBV4-2	TRBJ2-2	.	TRBD1	TGTGCCAGCAGCCATCAACCGGGACAGGGGTTGGAGCTGTTTTTT	CASSHQPGQGLELFF
TRBV7-2	TRBJ1-3	.	.	TGTGCCAGCAGCCTCGTCGGGACGGCGAGCTCTGGAAACACCATATATTTT	CASSLVGTASSGNTIYF
TRBV7-3	TRBJ1-2	.	.	TGTGCCAGCAGCTTACGGGACCCACTTTCGTATGGCTACACCTTC	CASSLRDPLSYGYTF
TRBV5-1	TRBJ2-7	.	.	TGCGCCAGCGCCACGGGGGCTGGTTCCTACGAGCAGTACTTC	CASATGAGSYEQYF
TRBV11-2	TRBJ2-5	.	.	TGTGCCAGCAGCTTAGATCGAGAGACCCAGTACTTC	CASSLDRETQYF
TRBV7-9	TRBJ2-5	.	.	TGTGCCAGCAGCTTACAGGGGGGCCAAAAAGAGACCCAGTACTTC	CASSLQGGQKETQYF
TRBV11-3	TRBJ2-3	once	TRBD1	TGTGCCAGCAGCTCCGGGACAGGACCAGATACGCAGTATTTT	CASSSGTGPDTQYF
TRBV28	TRBJ2-7	.	.	TGTGCCAGCAATATAAGAGGGGCCCTTTCCAACGAGCAGTACTTC	CASNIRGALSNEQYF
TRBV6-6	TRBJ1-1	.	.	TGTGCCAGCAGTCCTTGGGCAGGGGAAACTGAAGCTTTCTTT	CASSPWAGETEAFF
TRBV7-2	TRBJ2-7	.	TRBD2	TGTGCCAGCAGCCCCCCCGGGGGGTTCTACGAGCAGTACTTC	CASSPPGGFYEQYF
TRBV6-5	TRBJ1-3	.	.	TGTGCCAGCCTGCCCAGTGGGCAGGGAAACACCATATATTTT	CASLPSGQGNTIYF
TRBV7-2	TRBJ2-3	.	TRBD2	TGTGCCAGCAGCCCTCGTTTGCGGGGGGGGGCAGATACGCAGTATTTT	CASSPRLRGGADTQYF
TRBV10-3	TRBJ2-7	.	TRBD1	TGTGCCATCAGTGAGTCGACGAGGGGGCAGTACGAGCAGTACTTC	CAISESTRGQYEQYF
TRBV5-6	TRBJ2-3	.	TRBD2	TGTGCCAGCAGCCCCGTCGGGGGACTAGCGACAGATACGCAGTATTTT	CASSPVGGLATDTQYF
TRBV28	TRBJ1-2	.	.	TGTGCCAGCCTGACAGTACCCTACGGCTACACCTTC	CASLTVPYGYTF
TRBV30	TRBJ1-5	once	TRBD1	TGTGCCTGGAGTAAGGGACAGGGGAACAATCAGCCCCAGCATTTT	CAWSKGQGNNQPQHF
TRBV25-1	TRBJ1-1	once	.	TGTGCCAGCAGCGGTCGGGGTAGGGGCACTGAAGCTTTCTTT	CASSGRGRGTEAFF
TRBV29-1	TRBJ1-1	.	.	TGCAGCGCCCACCTCGGAGGGACTGAAGCTTTCTTT	CSAHLGGTEAFF
TRBV4-3	TRBJ2-2	.	TRBD2	TGCGCCAGCAGCCAAGATTGGCGGGAGGGCCCGTGGACCGGGGAGCTGTTTTTT	CASSQDWREGPWTGELFF
TRBV11-2	TRBJ2-7	once	.	TGTGCCAGCAGCTTAGTCACAGGGCCCTCCTACGAGCAGTACTTC	CASSLVTGPSYEQYF
TRBV5-1	TRBJ2-3	.	.	TGCGCCAGCAGCTTGTCAGGGGCAGGAGATACGCAGTATTTT	CASSLSGAGDTQYF
TRBV18	TRBJ2-2	.	.	TGTGCCAGCTCACCAGCCAGGGATCGGACCGGGGAGCTGTTTTTT	CASSPARDRTGELFF
TRBV28	TRBJ2-1	.	.	TGTGCCAGCAGTTATCGGGACCCCCACAATGAGCAGTTCTTC	CASSYRDPHNEQFF
TRBV19	TRBJ2-1	.	.	TGTGCCAGTACCTACACAGCGGATCTCTCCTACAATGAGCAGTTCTTC	CASTYTADLSYNEQFF
TRBV11-3	TRBJ1-2	.	TRBD1	TGTGCCACCGTGCCGGGGACAGCCTTCAACTATGGCTACACCTTC	CATVPGTAFNYGYTF
TRBV13	TRBJ1-3	.	.	TGTGCCAGCAGCTTAAAACAGTCCGCTGGAAACACCATATATTTT	CASSLKQSAGNTIYF
TRBV5-1	TRBJ1-4	.	.	TGCGCCAGCAGCCCGAGGGATCGGGATGAAAAACTGTTTTTT	CASSPRDRDEKLFF
TRBV19	TRBJ2-5	.	.	TGTGCCAGTAGTATTGGGGGAGGTGGGGAGACCCAGTACTTC	CASSIGGGGETQYF
TRBV14	TRBJ1-5	.	.	TGTGCCAGCAGCCAAGTAAATCAGCCCCAGCATTTT	CASSQVNQPQHF